This T cell receptor beta chain was recovered during a study of T cells in localized non-small cell lung cancer. General observations from the study: Adjacent lung had a median approximately 50 of the 100 largest tumor clones. Investigators sequenced only a single tumor region, leaving heterogeneity possible. Prolonged overall survival went with higher T cell density in the blood.

Concerning this clone: The antigen is undetermined.

Repertoires were generated with immunoSEQ multiplex PCR, while TCRdb's copy carries only in-frame clones and drops some. The sample includes 90,000 or so clones, about 91% of them seen just once. The V and J ends lost 6 bases and 6 bases, in that order; junction bases with no gene match: 11. The CDR3 spans 15 residues. The germline CDR1 and CDR2 sequences are SGHTA and FQGNSA. The TCR sequence derives from a man between 35 and 75 years old with stage I squamous cell lung carcinoma. The V call is TRBV7-2, the J call TRBJ2-7, with 10 nucleotides matching TRBD2. The specimen comprised peripheral blood, sampled before any cancer treatment. The CDR3: CASRRLAGGDGEQYF. In DNA, the CDR3 is TGTGCCAGCAGACGATTAGCGGGGGGTGATGGCGAGCAGTACTTC.